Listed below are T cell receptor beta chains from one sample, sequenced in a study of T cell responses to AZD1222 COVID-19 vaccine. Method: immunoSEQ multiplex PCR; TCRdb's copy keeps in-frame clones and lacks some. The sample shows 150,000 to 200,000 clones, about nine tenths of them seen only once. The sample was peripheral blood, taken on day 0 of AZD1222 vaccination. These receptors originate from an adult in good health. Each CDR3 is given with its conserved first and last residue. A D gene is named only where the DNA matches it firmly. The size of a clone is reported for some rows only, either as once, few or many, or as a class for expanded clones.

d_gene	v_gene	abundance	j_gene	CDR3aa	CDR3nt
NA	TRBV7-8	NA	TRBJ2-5	CASSLASGETQYF	TGTGCCAGCAGCTTAGCGTCGGGAGAGACCCAGTACTTC
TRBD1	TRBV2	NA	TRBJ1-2	CASSEPRGDYGYTF	TGTGCCAGCAGTGAACCCAGGGGGGACTATGGCTACACCTTC
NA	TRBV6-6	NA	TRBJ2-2	CASKPNGDGTGELFF	TGTGCCAGCAAACCTAACGGGGATGGGACCGGGGAGCTGTTTTTT
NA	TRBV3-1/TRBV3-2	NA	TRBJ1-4	CASSRGTENEKLFF	TGTGCCAGCAGCCGCGGGACGGAGAATGAAAAACTGTTTTTT
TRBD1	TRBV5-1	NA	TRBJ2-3	CASSAGTGPDTQYF	TGCGCCAGCAGCGCCGGGACAGGGCCAGATACGCAGTATTTT
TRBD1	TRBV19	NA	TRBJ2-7	CASRPGQGSYEQYF	TGTGCCAGTAGGCCGGGACAGGGCTCCTACGAGCAGTACTTC
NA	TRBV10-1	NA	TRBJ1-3	CASSGLVRDPGNTIYF	TGCGCCAGCAGTGGCTTAGTACGTGACCCCGGAAACACCATATATTTT
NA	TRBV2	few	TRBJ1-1	CASSEDTGTEAFF	TGTGCCAGCAGTGAAGATACCGGGACAGAAGCTTTCTTT
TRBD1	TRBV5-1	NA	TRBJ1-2	CASSPEGADYGYTF	TGCGCCAGCAGCCCCGAGGGGGCGGACTATGGCTACACCTTC
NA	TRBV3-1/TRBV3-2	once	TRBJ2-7	CASSQEKSGIRYEQYF	TGTGCCAGCAGCCAAGAGAAGTCGGGGATCAGGTACGAGCAGTACTTC
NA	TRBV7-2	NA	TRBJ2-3	CASSPHRWGYTDTQYF	TGTGCCAGCAGCCCCCACCGGTGGGGATACACAGATACGCAGTATTTT
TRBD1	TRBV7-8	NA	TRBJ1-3	CASSSMDRLRDTIYF	TGTGCCAGCAGCTCAATGGACAGGTTGAGGGACACCATATATTTT
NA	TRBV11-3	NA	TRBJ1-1	CASSLVGQGLGNTEAFF	TGTGCCAGCAGCTTAGTTGGGCAGGGGCTGGGGAACACTGAAGCTTTCTTT
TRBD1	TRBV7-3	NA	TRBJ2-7	CASSSNRQGEQYF	TGTGCCAGCAGCTCAAATAGACAGGGCGAGCAGTACTTC
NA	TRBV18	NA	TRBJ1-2	CASSPEGPHYGYTF	TGTGCCAGCTCACCAGAAGGGCCTCACTATGGCTACACCTTC
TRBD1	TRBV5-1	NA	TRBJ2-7	CASSGWDRANEQYF	TGCGCCAGCAGCGGTTGGGACAGGGCCAACGAGCAGTACTTC